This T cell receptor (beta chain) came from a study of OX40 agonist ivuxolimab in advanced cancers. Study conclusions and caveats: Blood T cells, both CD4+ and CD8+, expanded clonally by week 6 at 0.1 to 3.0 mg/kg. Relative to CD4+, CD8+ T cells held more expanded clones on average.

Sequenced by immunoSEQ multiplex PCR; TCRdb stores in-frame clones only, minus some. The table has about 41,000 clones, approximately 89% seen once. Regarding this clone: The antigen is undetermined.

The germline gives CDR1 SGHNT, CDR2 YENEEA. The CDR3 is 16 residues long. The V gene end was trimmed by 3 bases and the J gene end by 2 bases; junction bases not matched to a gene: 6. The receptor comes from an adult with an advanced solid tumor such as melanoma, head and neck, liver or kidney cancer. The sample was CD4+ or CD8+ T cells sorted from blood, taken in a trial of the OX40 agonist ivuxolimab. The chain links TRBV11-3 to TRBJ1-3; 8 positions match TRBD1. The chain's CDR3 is CASSFGQGMPGNTIYF. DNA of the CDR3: TGTGCCAGCAGCTTCGGACAGGGAATGCCTGGAAACACCATATATTTT.